The 2 T cell receptor beta chains below all came from one sample that was sequenced in a study of T cell repertoires in cytomegalovirus infection. In TCRdb, the reads were re-called with MiXCR into one record per CDR3 protein. The repertoire has around 440,000 distinct CDR3 sequences, roughly 12% of them found once; the top ten carry about 10%. Sample: PBMCs. The receptor set was obtained from a human donor in good health (CMV status not recorded). Some clones in this sample may be carry-over from other donors' samples.

The rearrangement links TRBV28 to TRBJ1-1; D not certain. The V gene's germline CDR1 is MDHEN and CDR2 SYDVKM. This CDR3 has 14 amino acids. The V and J ends lost 3 bases and 0 bases respectively, with 8 bases between them. CDR3 sequence: CASSFRLMNTEAFF. The CDR3 region has the DNA TGTGCCAGCAGTTTCCGGCTTATGAACACTGAAGCTTTCTTT. Full variable domain (remainder filled in from reference TRBV28 and TRBJ1-1): DVKVTQSSRYLVKRTGEKVFLECVQDMDHENMFWYRQDPGLGLRLIYFSYDVKMKEKGDIPEGYSVSREKKERFSLILESASTNQTSMYLCASSFRLMNTEAFFGQGTRLTVV.

The CDR3 DNA is TGCAGTGCTAGAGATCGACCCGGGGGTAGCGGTCGCGAGCAGTACTTC. Translation: CSARDRPGGSGREQYF. The chain carries TRBV20-1 and TRBJ2-7; D is possibly TRBD2 (6 bases). Germline values: CDR1 DFQATT, CDR2 SNEGSKA (reference sequence). The germline V and J ends were trimmed by 0 bases and 6 bases, with 21 bases remaining between them. The CDR3 covers 16 residues.